This T cell receptor beta chain was recorded in a study of regulatory T cells in long-lasting Graves disease. Described time point: newly diagnosed GD, antithyroid drugs for less than 3 months. From PBMCs, RNA was extracted and then used to make the TCR library. The patients were drawn from one endocrinology department in Xi'an, China. The TCR beta library used iRepertoire HTBI primers with Arm-PCR amplification of CDR3. TCRdb fed the multiplex PCR reads into MiXCR, producing one record per CDR3 protein. Among approximately 470,000 distinct CDR3 sequences listed, roughly 17% were seen once. General study results and limits: Sample size, which was small, may have reduced accuracy. Investigators studied peripheral blood only, not thyroid tissue.

In its sample, this clonotype was seen many times. The antigen is not known. The V and J ends lost 3 bases and 0 bases respectively, with 8 bases between them. The CDR3 loop spans 15 amino acids. The germline V gene has CDR1 KGHDR and CDR2 SFDVKD. These data are also associated with another study on T cells in Graves' hyperthyroidism and ophthalmopathy.

The TCR was taken from a man in his forties or fifties with Graves disease. The V gene is TRBV24-1, the J gene TRBJ1-5, with a possible D match to TRBD1 (6 bases). Sequenced material: peripheral blood mononuclear cells (PBMCs), taken at new diagnosis, from a patient treated with antithyroid drugs. In nucleotides, the CDR3 is TGTGCCACCAGTGATGCAGGGGCTAGCAATCAGCCCCAGCATTTT. It codes for CATSDAGASNQPQHF.